This record covers a single T cell receptor beta chain. Its target is unknown. Amplification of TCR alpha and beta CDR3 regions from RNA used iRepertoire nested multiplex PCR. TCRdb used MiXCR to reprocess the multiplex PCR reads, holding one entry per CDR3 protein. The data show approximately 120,000 distinct CDR3 sequences, roughly 23% seen once. This sample is part of a study of glioma-infiltrating T cells. The CDR3 is 15 amino acids. The germline CDR1 and CDR2 sequences are SNHLY and FYNNEI. V was clipped by 6 bases and J by 2 bases; unmatched bases: 5. Findings and limits, study-wide: Above-expected tissue-blood divergence occurred in all gliomas, most in low-grade ones.

This clonotype was sampled from a human donor with low-grade glioma or glioblastoma, undergoing nonglioma brain surgery, or in good health (not recorded which). The V call is TRBV2, the J call TRBJ2-1; 9 bases map to TRBD2. The specimen was glioma tissue, nonneoplastic brain tissue, or PBMCs (not recorded which). For the CDR3, the DNA is TGTGCCAGCAGGGACGGGACTAGCACCTACAATGAGCAGTTCTTC. Encoded protein: CASRDGTSTYNEQFF.